This TCR beta chain was observed in a study of CD8 T cells in ankylosing spondylitis. Scientists made TCR beta libraries using quantitative 5'-RACE with molecular barcodes. One entry per CDR3 protein results from TCRdb running MiXCR on the 5' RACE reads. The data hold around 440,000 distinct CDR3 sequences, with over 15% observed a single time. Study results and caveats: Disease-associated clonotypes exhibited CD8+ identity and were relatively infrequent in peripheral blood. As reported, disease-linked clones showed significant enrichment in matched ankylosing spondylitis synovial fluid. Typical of ankylosing spondylitis blood, it appeared, was a TCR beta motif of several highly homologous variants. Certain motif variants had earlier been reported in reactive arthritis synovial fluid and blood.

A word on this clonotype: Its target is not known.

CDR1 is SGHVS, CDR2 FNYEAQ, per germline. Trimming took 4 bases from V and 0 from J, leaving 7 bases between them. CDR3 length equals 15 residues. The chain links TRBV7-6 to TRBJ2-6; D is unclear. The clonotype originates from a male donor with ankylosing spondylitis. Sequences were obtained from blood, either unsorted or a sorted T cell fraction (not recorded which). This CDR3 reads CASSSPNSGANVLTF. The CDR3 DNA reads as TGTGCCAGCAGCTCCCCAAACTCTGGGGCCAACGTCCTGACTTTC.